This TCR beta chain comes out of a study of beta chain features in type 1 diabetes. Study results and caveats: Across all four CD4+ subsets, people with type 1 diabetes showed modestly shorter TCRB CDR3s. In comparison with healthy donors, patients had naive, central memory and Treg TCRB repertoires that appeared more similar.

The authors took one heparinised blood draw, averaging roughly 120 mL, from each donor. Each of the CD4+ naive, central memory, regulatory and stem cell-like memory populations was sorted via CD45RO/CCR7/CD25/CD127/CD95/CD27. Expressed TCRB transcripts were sequenced because the entire RNA isolate underwent reverse transcription. Sequencing of naive, central memory and regulatory T cell samples gave an average of around 3.6 million reads. Sequencing was performed with immunoSEQ multiplex PCR; in TCRdb, only in-frame clones are kept and a portion is missing. This table holds approximately 170,000 clones, roughly 60% found once. Turning to this clone: The target antigen is unknown.

Germline V gene sequence: CDR1 MNHEY, CDR2 SVGAGI. V lost 8 bases and J 4 bases, leaving 20 bases between the germline ends. The CDR3 extends over 15 amino acids. The chain carries TRBV6-5 and TRBJ2-5; weak D call: TRBD2 (5 bases). The sample comprised naive CD4+ T cells from blood. The receptor's source is a man aged 30 to 45 with type 1 diabetes. The CDR3 region has the DNA TGTGCCAGCCTGAGGTCCGGGGATGTAAGAGAGACCCAGTACTTC. This gives the protein CASLRSGDVRETQYF.